The present T cell receptor (beta chain) was sequenced within a study of blood T cell repertoires in COVID-19 (dated by TCRdb to about 2020). Regarding the study in general: The collaborator samples originated in the United States, Italy and Spain and spanned the acute and convalescent phases of COVID-19. The material from the prospective study consisted of cDNA or gDNA derived from T cells, B-cell-depleted T cells, or PBMCs. The repertoires were released in a freely available public database meant as a resource for research on the immune response to SARS-CoV-2. Where HLA class I and class II types were available, the types were taken from metadata supplied by the sample provider, not from assay-based typing. The sample metadata nearly always contained a de-identified subject ID, COVID-19 status, age in years and sex. The dataset comprised deeply sampled blood TCRbeta repertoires from subjects exposed to, actively infected with, or recovered from COVID-19. The samples were drawn from two sources: the first 160 participants of the ongoing ImmuneRACE study, and over 950 subjects contributed by 6 global collaborators. Findings and caveats that apply to the study as a whole: How much clinical and demographic metadata was included differed by source and by participant, and the metadata was provided uncurated.

Including the terminal cysteine and phenylalanine, the CDR3 comprises 15 residues. Only the CDR3 DNA is retained, 45 bases long and in frame from the first base. Trimming leaves V shorter by 3 bases and J shorter by 4 bases, with the junction holding 3 bases beyond the gene matches. CDR1 and CDR2 (SEHNR, FQNEAQ) derive from the germline V gene (reference sequence). TCRbeta CDR3 regions were amplified from genomic DNA by means of the immunoSEQ Assay, a bias-controlled multiplex PCR. In the original analysis: Nucleated cell counts per sample were estimated from amplification of reference gene primers within the assay. Sequence reads were collapsed and filtered to measure the absolute abundance of every unique TCRbeta CDR3 rearrangement. Productive Simpson clonality was computed per sample as the square root of Simpson's diversity index over productive rearrangements. TCRdb carries this immuneACCESS record with in-frame sequences only. Its versions omit some clonotypes, under half of them owing to an unresolved V gene in the studies checked, with the rest unexplained. Clonal size and the V and J genes are those of that table, whereas D and trimming came from the DNA. This sample is represented by about 240,000 clones; 88% of them were singletons. 0.65% to 0.95% of the sample lies in the top ten.

Collaborating institutions collected whole blood in K2EDTA tubes following their own protocols. For TCRbeta analysis, collaborators shipped samples as frozen whole blood, isolated PBMCs, or DNA extracted from either of those sample types. Points on this clone: Its antigen target is currently unknown. Per-nucleotide qualities are absent, and no much larger clonotype sits a single base away.

The V and J segments used are TRBV7-9 and TRBJ1-4, and 9 junction bases match TRBD1. This TCR derives from a woman aged 25 to 45 with acute or convalescent COVID-19. Material for sequencing was peripheral blood. The CDR3 amino acid sequence is: CASSFTGGLNEKLFF. The nucleotides read TGTGCCAGCAGCTTCACAGGGGGCCTTAATGAAAAACTGTTTTTT.